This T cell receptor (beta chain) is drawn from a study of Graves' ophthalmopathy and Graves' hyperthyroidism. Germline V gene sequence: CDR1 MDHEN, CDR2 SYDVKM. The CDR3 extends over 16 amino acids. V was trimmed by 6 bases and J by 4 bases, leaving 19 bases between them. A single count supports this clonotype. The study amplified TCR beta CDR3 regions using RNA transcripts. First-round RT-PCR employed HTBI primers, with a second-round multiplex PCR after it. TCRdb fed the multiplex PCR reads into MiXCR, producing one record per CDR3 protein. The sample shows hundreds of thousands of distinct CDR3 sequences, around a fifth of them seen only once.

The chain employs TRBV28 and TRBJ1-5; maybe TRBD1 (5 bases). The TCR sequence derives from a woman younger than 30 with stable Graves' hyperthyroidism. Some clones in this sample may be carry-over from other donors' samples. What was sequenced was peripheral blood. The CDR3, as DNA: TGTGCCAGCAGCCGTCGACCGGGACGAGATAATCAGCCCCAGCATTTT. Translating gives CASSRRPGRDNQPQHF.